The 10 T cell receptor beta chains below all came from one sample that was sequenced in a study of preoperative IRX-2 immunotherapy in early breast cancer. Treatment denoted: preoperative locoregional IRX-2 cytokine immunotherapy. TCRdb's table, derived via immunoSEQ multiplex PCR, lists solely in-frame clones and lacks some. The table has over 30,000 clones, roughly 86% seen once. This material consisted of tumor tissue, taken after IRX-2 immunotherapy. The source is a human donor with breast cancer.

The chain couples TRBV7-1 to TRBJ2-5, with a possible D match to TRBD1 (6 bases). TRBV7-1 is treated as an ORF (open reading frame) with a function not yet certain. V was clipped by 8 bases and J by 5 bases, with 15 bases between them. The CDR3 loop spans 13 amino acids. The CDR3 region is CASHRGIRETQYF. The CDR3 DNA reads TGTGCCAGCCATAGGGGGATCAGGGAGACCCAGTACTTC.

The chain recombines TRBV11-3 with TRBJ2-3, with 7 bases matching TRBD2. With 1 base clipped from V and 5 bases from J, the junction kept 3 bases outside the gene matches. CDR1 is SGHNT and CDR2 is YENEEA in the germline V gene. The length of the CDR3 is 14 residues. The CDR3 loop reads CASSLGRGVDTQYF. Here the CDR3 DNA reads TGTGCCAGCAGCTTAGGCCGGGGGGTAGATACGCAGTATTTT.

The chain uses TRBV29-1 and TRBJ1-2, with D possibly TRBD1 on 6 matching bases. Trimming removed 3 bases at V and 6 bases at J, with 11 bases between. CDR1 and CDR2 from the germline V gene are SQVTM and ANQGSEA. The CDR3 is made up of 12 amino acids. CDR3: CSVDGTRNGYTF. DNA for the CDR3: TGCAGCGTTGATGGGACAAGGAATGGCTACACCTTC.

The rearrangement uses TRBV14 and TRBJ1-1; perhaps TRBD1 as D (6 bases). V was trimmed by 3 bases and J by 9 bases, leaving 11 bases between them. The germline V gene encodes CDR1 SGHDN and CDR2 FVKESK. CDR3 length: 12 amino acids. CDR3 region: CASSHTGTKAFF. The CDR3, as DNA: TGTGCCAGCAGCCATACCGGGACAAAAGCTTTCTTT.

This chain connects TRBV7-6 to TRBJ1-1, with 8 bases aligning to TRBD1. Germline CDR1 SGHVS, CDR2 FNYEAQ. V lost 2 bases, J lost 2 bases, and 16 bases stayed unmatched. CDR3 length: 19 residues. CDR3 region: CASSLPRSEDRDINTEAFF. Written as DNA, the CDR3 is TGTGCCAGCAGCTTACCTAGAAGTGAGGACAGGGATATTAACACTGAAGCTTTCTTT.

The gene calls are TRBV7-1 and TRBJ2-5; D uncertain. TRBV7-1 belongs to the ORF category, with a function that is uncertain. V was cut by 4 bases and J by 3 bases, with 12 bases left in between. This CDR3 has 14 amino acids. The CDR3 nucleotides are TGTGCCAGCAGCTTAGTGATGAACGAAGAGACCCAGTACTTC. The encoded protein is CASSLVMNEETQYF.

The chain links TRBV19 to TRBJ1-4; D perhaps matches TRBD1 (5 bases). Germline CDR1 is LNHDA and CDR2 is SQIVND (reference sequence). The V end was cut by 4 bases, the J end by 5 bases, with 11 bases between. This CDR3 spans 14 amino acids. The CDR3 DNA is TGTGCCAGTAGTAGCCGGGACGGGAATGAAAAACTGTTTTTT. It is translated as CASSSRDGNEKLFF.

The genes are TRBV25-1 and TRBJ1-1; 7 bases match TRBD1. Trimming at V came to 4 bases and at J to 1 base, leaving 6 bases not matched to a gene. Germline V gene sequence: CDR1 MGHDK, CDR2 SYGVNS. The CDR3 has 15 amino acids. The CDR3 DNA is TGTGCCAGCAGTGCGACGTACAGGGGGAACACTGAAGCTTTCTTT. As protein: CASSATYRGNTEAFF.

To note about this clone: The junction differs from germline at one of its ends, possibly a read error. Written as DNA, the CDR3 is TGTGCCATCAGTCAGGGGGACTCCAGCGGGACCCCCAGGACCCAGTACTTC. Translated, it gives CAISQGDSSGTPRTQYF. The chain uses TRBV6-8 and TRBJ2-5; the D gene could be TRBD1 or TRBD2 (7 bases each). Germline loops: CDR1 MNHGY, CDR2 SAAAGT. This CDR3 has 17 residues.

The chain uses TRBV11-3 and TRBJ2-5; tentatively, D is TRBD2 (7 bases). The CDR3 has 14 residues. From germline, CDR1 is SGHNT and CDR2 YENEEA. The germline V and J ends were trimmed by 6 bases and 5 bases, with 16 bases remaining between them. CDR3 sequence: CASSIGGPEETQYF. The CDR3 nucleotides are TGTGCCAGCAGTATCGGGGGGCCGGAGGAGACCCAGTACTTC.